This T cell receptor (beta chain) came from a study of T cell changes during pregnancy in multiple sclerosis. Sequencing was performed with immunoSEQ multiplex PCR; in TCRdb, only in-frame clones are kept and a portion is missing. Of some 60,000 clones listed, just over 90% are singletons. From germline, CDR1 is SQVTM and CDR2 ANQGSEA. The CDR3 sequence is 14 residues long. This chain joins TRBV29-1 and TRBJ2-5, with TRBD2 matching 13 bases. The J call may be mistaken, given a closer DNA end match to TRBJ2-7. The TCR was taken from a female donor in good health, enrolled as a control in a pregnancy study. Source: peripheral blood, taken in the first trimester of pregnancy. The DNA of the CDR3 is TGCAGCGTTCTCGGGGGACTAGCGGGGCACGAGCAGTACTTC. This encodes CSVLGGLAGHEQYF.